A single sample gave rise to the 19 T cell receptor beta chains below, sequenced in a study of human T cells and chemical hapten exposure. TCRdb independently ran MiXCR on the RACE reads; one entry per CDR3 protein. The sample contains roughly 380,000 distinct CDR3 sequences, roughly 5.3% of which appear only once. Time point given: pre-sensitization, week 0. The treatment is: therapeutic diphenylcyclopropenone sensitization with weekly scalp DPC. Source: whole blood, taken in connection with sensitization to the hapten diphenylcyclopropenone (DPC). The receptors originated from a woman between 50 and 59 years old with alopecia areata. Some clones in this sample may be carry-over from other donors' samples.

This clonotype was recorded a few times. This CDR3 reads CASSPTPPRNYGYTF. The CDR3 DNA follows: TGTGCCAGCAGTCCCACCCCGCCGCGGAACTATGGCTACACCTTC. This chain joins TRBV12-3 or TRBV12-4 and TRBJ1-2, with D hard to call. This CDR3 has 15 residues. V lost 5 bases and J lost 2, with 15 bases in between.

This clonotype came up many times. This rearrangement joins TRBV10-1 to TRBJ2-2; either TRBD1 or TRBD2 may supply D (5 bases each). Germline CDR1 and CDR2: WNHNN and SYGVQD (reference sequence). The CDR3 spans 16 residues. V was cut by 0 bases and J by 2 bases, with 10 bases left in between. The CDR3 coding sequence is TGCGCCAGCAGTGAGTCGTGGGGGACCAACACCGGGGAGCTGTTTTTT. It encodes CASSESWGTNTGELFF.

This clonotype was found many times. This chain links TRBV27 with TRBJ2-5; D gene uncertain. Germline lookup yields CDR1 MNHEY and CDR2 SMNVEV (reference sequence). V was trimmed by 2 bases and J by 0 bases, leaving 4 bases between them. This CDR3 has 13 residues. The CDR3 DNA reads TGTGCCAGCAGTTTAGGGTACCAAGAGACCCAGTACTTC. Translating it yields CASSLGYQETQYF.

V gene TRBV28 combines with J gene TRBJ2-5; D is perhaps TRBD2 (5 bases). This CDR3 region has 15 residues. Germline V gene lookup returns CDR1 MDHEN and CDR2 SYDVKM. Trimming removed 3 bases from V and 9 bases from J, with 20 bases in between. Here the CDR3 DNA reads TGTGCCAGCAGTTTTTCAAACCTGGGGTCCGGGGCCCAGTACTTC. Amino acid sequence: CASSFSNLGSGAQYF.

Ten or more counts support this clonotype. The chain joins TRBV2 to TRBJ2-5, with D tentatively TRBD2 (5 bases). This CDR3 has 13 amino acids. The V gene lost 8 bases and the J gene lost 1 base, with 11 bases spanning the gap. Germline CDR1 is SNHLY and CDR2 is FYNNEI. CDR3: CASERGFQETQYF. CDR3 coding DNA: TGTGCCAGCGAACGGGGTTTCCAAGAGACCCAGTACTTC. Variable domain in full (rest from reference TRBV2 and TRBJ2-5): EPEVTQTPSHQVTQMGQEVILRCVPISNHLYFYWYRQILGQKVEFLVSFYNNEISEKSEIFDDQFSVERPDGSNFTLKIRSTKLEDSAMYFCASERGFQETQYFGPGTRLLVL.

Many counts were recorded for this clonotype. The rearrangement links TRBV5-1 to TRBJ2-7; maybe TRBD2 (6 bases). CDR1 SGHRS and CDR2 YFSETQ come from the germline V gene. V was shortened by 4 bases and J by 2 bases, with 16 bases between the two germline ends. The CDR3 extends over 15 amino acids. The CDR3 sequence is CASSPWGDLTYEQYF. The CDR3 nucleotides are TGCGCCAGCAGCCCGTGGGGGGACCTTACCTACGAGCAGTACTTC. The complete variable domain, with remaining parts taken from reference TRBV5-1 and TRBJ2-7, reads KAGVTQTPRYLIKTRGQQVTLSCSPISGHRSVSWYQQTPGQGLQFLFEYFSETQRNKGNFPGRFSGRQFSNSRSEMNVSTLELGDSALYLCASSPWGDLTYEQYFGPGTRLTVT.

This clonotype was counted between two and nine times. The CDR3 is CASSSPREGYNEQFF. CDR3 DNA sequence: TGTGCCAGCAGTTCACCCCGGGAGGGGTACAATGAGCAGTTCTTC. The chain links TRBV6-2 or TRBV6-3 to TRBJ2-1, with 8 bases matching TRBD2. Germline V gives CDR1 MNHEY, CDR2 SVGEGT. The CDR3 covers 15 residues. The junction had 6 bases not matched to a gene; V was cut back by 4 bases and J by 4 bases.

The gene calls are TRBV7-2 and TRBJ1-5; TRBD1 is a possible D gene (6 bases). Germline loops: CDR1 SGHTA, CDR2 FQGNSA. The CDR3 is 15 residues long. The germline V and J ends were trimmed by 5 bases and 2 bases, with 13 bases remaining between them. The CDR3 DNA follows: TGTGCCAGCAGCCGGACAGTTATGGGCAATCAGCCCCAGCATTTT. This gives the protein CASSRTVMGNQPQHF.

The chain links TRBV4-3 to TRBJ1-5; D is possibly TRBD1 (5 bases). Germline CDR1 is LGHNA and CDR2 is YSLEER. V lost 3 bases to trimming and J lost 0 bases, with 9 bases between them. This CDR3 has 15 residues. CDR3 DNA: TGCGCCAGCAGCCAGTCACAGGATAGCAATCAGCCCCAGCATTTT. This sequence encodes CASSQSQDSNQPQHF.

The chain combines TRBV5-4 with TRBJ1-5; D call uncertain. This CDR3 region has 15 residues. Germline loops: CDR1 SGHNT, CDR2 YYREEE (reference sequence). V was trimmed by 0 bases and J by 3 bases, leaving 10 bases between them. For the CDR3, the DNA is TGTGCCAGCAGCTTGGGAAAACAGTTCAATCAGCCCCAGCATTTT. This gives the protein CASSLGKQFNQPQHF.

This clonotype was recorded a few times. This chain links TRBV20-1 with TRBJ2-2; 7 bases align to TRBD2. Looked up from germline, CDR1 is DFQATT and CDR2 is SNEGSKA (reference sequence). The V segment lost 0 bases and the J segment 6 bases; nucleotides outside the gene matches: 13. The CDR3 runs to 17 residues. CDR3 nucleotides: TGCAGTGCTAGAGATTGGGGCGGGACTAAAGCGGCCGGGGAGCTGTTTTTT. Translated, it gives CSARDWGGTKAAGELFF.

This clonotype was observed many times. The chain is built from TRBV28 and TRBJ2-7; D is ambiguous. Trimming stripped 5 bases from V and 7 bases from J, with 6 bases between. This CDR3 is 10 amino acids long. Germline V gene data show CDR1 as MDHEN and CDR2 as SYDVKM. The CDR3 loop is CASSTREQYF. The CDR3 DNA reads TGTGCCAGCAGTACACGGGAGCAGTACTTC.

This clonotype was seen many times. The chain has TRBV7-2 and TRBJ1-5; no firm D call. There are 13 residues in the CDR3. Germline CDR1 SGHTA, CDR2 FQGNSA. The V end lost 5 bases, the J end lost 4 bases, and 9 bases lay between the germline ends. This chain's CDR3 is CASSADGNQPQHF. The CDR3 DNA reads TGTGCCAGCAGCGCTGACGGGAATCAGCCCCAGCATTTT.

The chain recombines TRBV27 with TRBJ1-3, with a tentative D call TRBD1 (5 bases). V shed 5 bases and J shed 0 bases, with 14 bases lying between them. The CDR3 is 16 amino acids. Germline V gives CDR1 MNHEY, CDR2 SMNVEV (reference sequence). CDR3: CASSPWGESSGNTIYF. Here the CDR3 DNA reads TGTGCCAGCAGTCCCTGGGGCGAGAGCTCTGGAAACACCATATATTTT.

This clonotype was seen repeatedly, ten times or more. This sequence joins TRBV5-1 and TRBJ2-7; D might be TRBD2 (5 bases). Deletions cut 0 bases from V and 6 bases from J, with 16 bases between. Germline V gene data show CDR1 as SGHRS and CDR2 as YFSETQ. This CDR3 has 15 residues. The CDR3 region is CASSLAARGIVEQYF. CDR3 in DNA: TGCGCCAGCAGCTTGGCCGCTCGGGGTATTGTCGAGCAGTACTTC.

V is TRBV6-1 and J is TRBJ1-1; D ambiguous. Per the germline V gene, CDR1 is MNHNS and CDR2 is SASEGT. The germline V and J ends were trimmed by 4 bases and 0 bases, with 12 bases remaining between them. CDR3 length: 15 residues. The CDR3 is CASSGFQAMNTEAFF. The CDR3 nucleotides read TGTGCCAGCAGTGGGTTCCAGGCCATGAACACTGAAGCTTTCTTT.

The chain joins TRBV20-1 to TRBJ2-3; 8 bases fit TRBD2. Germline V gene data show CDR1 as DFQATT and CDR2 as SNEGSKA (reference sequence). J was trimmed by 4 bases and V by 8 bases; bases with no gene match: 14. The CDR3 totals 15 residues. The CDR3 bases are TGCAGTCCCAGACTAGCGCTAACCCCCCCAGATACGCAGTATTTT. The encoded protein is CSPRLALTPPDTQYF.

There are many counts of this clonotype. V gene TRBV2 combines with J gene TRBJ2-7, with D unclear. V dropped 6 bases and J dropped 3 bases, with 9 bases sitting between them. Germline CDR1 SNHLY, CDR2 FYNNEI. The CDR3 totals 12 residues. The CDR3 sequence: CASRSPFYEQYF. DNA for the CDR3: TGTGCCAGCAGGTCCCCGTTCTACGAGCAGTACTTC. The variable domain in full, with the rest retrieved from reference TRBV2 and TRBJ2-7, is EPEVTQTPSHQVTQMGQEVILRCVPISNHLYFYWYRQILGQKVEFLVSFYNNEISEKSEIFDDQFSVERPDGSNFTLKIRSTKLEDSAMYFCASRSPFYEQYFGPGTRLTVT.

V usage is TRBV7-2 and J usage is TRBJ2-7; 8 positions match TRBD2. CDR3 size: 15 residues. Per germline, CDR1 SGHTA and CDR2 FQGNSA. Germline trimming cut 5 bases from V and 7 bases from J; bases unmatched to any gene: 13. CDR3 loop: CASSLQTSAAGEQYF. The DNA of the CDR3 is TGTGCCAGCAGCCTTCAGACTAGCGCGGCGGGGGAGCAGTACTTC.